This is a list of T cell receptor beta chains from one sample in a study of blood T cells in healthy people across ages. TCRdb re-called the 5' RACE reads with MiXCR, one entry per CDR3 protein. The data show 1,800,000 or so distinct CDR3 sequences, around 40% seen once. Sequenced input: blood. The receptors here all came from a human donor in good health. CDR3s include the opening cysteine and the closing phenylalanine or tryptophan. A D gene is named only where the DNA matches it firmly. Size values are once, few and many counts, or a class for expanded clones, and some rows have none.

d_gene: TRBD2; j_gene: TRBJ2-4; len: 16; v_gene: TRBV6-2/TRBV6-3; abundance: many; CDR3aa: CARGSGLAGEENIQYF; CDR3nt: TGTGCCAGGGGCTCGGGACTAGCGGGGGAAGAAAACATTCAGTACTTC
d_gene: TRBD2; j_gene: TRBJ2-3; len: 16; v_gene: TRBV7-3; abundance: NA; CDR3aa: CASRRGLAGPTDTQYF; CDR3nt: TGTGCCAGCAGGAGAGGGCTAGCGGGGCCCACAGATACGCAGTATTTT
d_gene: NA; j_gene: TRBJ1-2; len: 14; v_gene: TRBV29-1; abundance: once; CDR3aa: CSVDLSIATPIYTF; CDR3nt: TGCAGCGTTGATTTGTCGATTGCAACCCCCATCTACACCTTC
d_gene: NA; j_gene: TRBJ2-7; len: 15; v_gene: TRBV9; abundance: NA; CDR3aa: CASSVGTGESYEQYF; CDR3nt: TGTGCCAGCAGCGTAGGGACGGGGGAGTCCTACGAGCAGTACTTC
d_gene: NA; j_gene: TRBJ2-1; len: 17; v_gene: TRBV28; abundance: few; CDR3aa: CASSLLGGRTYYNEQFF; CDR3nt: TGTGCCAGCAGTTTACTCGGGGGCCGAACCTACTACAATGAGCAGTTCTTC
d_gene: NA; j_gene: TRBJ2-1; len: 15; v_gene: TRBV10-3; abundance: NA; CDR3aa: CAISEATSHVYEQFF; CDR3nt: TGTGCCATCAGTGAAGCGACGTCACACGTCTATGAGCAGTTCTTC
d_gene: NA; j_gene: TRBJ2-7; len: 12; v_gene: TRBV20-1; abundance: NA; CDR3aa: CSAYTGSSTQYF; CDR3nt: TGCAGTGCCTACACGGGTTCTAGCACCCAGTACTTC
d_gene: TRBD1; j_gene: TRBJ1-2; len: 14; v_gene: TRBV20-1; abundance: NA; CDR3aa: CSPEGQGANYGYTF; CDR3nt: TGCAGCCCTGAGGGCCAGGGGGCGAACTATGGCTACACCTTC
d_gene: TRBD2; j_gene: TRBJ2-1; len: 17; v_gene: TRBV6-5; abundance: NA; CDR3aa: CASSYLKGGGTYNEQFF; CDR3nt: TGTGCCAGCAGTTACTTAAAAGGCGGGGGGACCTACAATGAGCAGTTCTTC
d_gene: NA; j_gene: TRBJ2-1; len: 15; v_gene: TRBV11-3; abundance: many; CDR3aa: CASSQVAGSYNEQFF; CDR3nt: TGTGCCAGCAGTCAAGTCGCCGGGTCTTACAATGAGCAGTTCTTC
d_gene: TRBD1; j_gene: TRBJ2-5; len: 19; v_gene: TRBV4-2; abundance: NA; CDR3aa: CASSQAPPQDRGAQETQYF; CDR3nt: TGTGCCAGCAGCCAAGCTCCCCCCCAGGACAGGGGAGCCCAAGAGACCCAGTACTTC
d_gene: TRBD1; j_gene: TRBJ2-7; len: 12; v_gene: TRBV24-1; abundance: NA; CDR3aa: CATSDPGQEQYF; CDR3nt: TGTGCCACTAGTGATCCGGGACAGGAGCAGTACTTC
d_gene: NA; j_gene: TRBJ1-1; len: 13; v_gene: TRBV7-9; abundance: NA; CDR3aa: CASSWVEGTEAFF; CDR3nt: TGTGCCAGCAGCTGGGTGGAAGGGACTGAAGCTTTCTTT
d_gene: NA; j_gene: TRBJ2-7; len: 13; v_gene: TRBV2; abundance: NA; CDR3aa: CASRRGISYEQYF; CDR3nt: TGTGCCAGCAGGCGTGGGATATCCTACGAGCAGTACTTC
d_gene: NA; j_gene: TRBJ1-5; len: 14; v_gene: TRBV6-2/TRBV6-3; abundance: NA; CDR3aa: CASGPLDSNQPQHF; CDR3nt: TGTGCCAGCGGACCTCTGGATAGCAATCAGCCCCAGCATTTT
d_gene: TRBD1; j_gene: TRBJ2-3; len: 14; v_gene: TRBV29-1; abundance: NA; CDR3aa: CSVERTGSPDTQYF; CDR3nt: TGCAGTGTTGAAAGGACAGGGTCACCAGATACGCAGTATTTT
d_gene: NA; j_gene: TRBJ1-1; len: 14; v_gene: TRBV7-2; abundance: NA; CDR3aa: CASSTLEGNTEAFF; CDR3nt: TGTGCCAGCAGCACCCTGGAGGGGAACACTGAAGCTTTCTTT
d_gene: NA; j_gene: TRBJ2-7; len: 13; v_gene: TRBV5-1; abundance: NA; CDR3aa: CASSEFSSYEQYF; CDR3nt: TGCGCCAGCTCAGAGTTTAGCTCCTACGAGCAGTACTTC
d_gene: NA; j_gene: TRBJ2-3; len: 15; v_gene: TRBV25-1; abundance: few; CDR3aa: CASSVFGPLRDTQYF; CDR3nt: TGTGCCAGCAGTGTCTTCGGACCCTTACGGGATACGCAGTATTTT
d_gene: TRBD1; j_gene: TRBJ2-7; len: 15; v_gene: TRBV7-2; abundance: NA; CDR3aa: CASSYVGRGLYEQYF; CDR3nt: TGTGCCAGCAGCTATGTTGGCAGGGGGCTATACGAGCAGTACTTC
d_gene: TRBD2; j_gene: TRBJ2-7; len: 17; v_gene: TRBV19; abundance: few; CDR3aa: CASSETFGGLAGHEQYF; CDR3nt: TGTGCCAGTAGTGAGACTTTCGGCGGACTAGCAGGCCACGAGCAGTACTTC
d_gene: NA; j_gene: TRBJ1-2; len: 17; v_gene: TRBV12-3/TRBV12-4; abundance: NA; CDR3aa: CASSFIDDIRGRYGYTF; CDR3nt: TGTGCCAGCAGTTTTATCGACGACATCAGGGGCCGCTATGGCTACACCTTC
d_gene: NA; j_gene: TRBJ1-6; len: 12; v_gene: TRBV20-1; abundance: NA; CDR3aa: CSARQGYSPLHF; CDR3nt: TGCAGTGCACGTCAGGGGTATTCACCCCTCCACTTT
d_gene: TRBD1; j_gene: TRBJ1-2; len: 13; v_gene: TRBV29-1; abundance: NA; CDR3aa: CSVSPLDRDGYTF; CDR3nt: TGCAGCGTCTCCCCCCTCGACAGGGATGGCTACACCTTC
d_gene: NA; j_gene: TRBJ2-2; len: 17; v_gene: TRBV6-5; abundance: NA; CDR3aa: CASSYDHIGVRTGELFF; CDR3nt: TGTGCCAGCAGTTACGATCATATAGGGGTACGGACCGGGGAGCTGTTTTTT
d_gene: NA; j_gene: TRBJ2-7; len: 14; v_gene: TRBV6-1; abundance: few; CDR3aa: CATSLRRGDYEQYF; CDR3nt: TGTGCCACCAGCCTCCGCCGGGGAGACTACGAGCAGTACTTC
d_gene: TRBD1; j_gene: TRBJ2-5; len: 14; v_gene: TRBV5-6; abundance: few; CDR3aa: CASSQISDRVRQYF; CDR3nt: TGTGCCAGCAGCCAAATTAGCGACAGGGTCCGACAGTACTTC
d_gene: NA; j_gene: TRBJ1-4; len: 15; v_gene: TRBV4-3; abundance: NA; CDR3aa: CASSPRDFGNEKLFF; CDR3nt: TGCGCCAGCAGCCCTAGGGACTTCGGTAATGAAAAACTGTTTTTT
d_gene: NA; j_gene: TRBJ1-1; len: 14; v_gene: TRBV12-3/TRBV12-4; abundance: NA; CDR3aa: CASRGWGVNTEAFF; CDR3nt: TGTGCCAGCAGAGGCTGGGGCGTGAACACTGAAGCTTTCTTT
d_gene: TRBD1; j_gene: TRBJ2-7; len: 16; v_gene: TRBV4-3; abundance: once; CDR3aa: CASSQDMRQGGYEQYF; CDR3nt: TGCGCCAGCAGCCAAGATATGAGACAGGGTGGGTACGAGCAGTACTTC
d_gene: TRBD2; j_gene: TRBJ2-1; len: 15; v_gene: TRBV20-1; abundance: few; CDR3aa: CSAPTGTSGYNEQFF; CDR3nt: TGCAGTGCTCCGACCGGGACTAGCGGCTACAATGAGCAGTTCTTC
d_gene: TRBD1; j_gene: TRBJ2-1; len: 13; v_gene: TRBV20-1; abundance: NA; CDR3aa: CSAYGQENNEQFF; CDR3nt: TGCAGTGCTTATGGACAGGAAAACAATGAGCAGTTCTTC
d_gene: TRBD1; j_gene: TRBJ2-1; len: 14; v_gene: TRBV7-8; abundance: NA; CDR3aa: CASSFQTGNNEQFF; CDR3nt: TGTGCCAGCAGCTTCCAGACAGGGAACAATGAGCAGTTCTTC
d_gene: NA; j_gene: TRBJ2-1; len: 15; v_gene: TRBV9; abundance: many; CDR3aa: CASSVETAYYNEQFF; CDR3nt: TGTGCCAGCAGCGTAGAAACGGCCTACTACAATGAGCAGTTCTTC
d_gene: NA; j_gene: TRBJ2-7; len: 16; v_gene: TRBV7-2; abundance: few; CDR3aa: CASSLRGTARRYEQYF; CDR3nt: TGTGCCAGCAGCTTAAGAGGAACAGCGCGTCGATACGAGCAGTACTTC
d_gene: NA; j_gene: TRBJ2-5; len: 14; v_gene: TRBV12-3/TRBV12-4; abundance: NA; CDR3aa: CASSLTGPKETQYF; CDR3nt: TGTGCCAGCAGTCTGACCGGGCCAAAAGAGACCCAGTACTTC
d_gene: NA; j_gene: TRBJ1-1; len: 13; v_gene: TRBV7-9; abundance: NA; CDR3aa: CASSNTGSAEAFF; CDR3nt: TGTGCCAGCAGCAACACAGGGAGCGCTGAAGCTTTCTTT
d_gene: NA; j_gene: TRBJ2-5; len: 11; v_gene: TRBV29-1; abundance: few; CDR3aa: CSVLTGQTQYF; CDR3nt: TGCAGCGTACTCACAGGGCAGACCCAGTACTTC
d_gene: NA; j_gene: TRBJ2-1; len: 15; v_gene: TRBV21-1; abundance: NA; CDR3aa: CARFCGGPKFDEQFF; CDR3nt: TGTGCCAGGTTCTGCGGGGGGCCTAAGTTCGACGAGCAGTTCTTC
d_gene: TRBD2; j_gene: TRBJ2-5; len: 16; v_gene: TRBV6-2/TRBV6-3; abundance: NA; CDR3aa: CASSWTSGGLQETQYF; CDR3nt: TGTGCCAGCAGTTGGACTAGCGGGGGCCTCCAAGAGACCCAGTACTTC
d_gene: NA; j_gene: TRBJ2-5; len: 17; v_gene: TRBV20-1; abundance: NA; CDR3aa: CSARPDSPSRPFYERYF; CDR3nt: TGCAGTGCTAGGCCAGACAGTCCTTCGAGGCCTTTCTACGAGCGGTACTTC
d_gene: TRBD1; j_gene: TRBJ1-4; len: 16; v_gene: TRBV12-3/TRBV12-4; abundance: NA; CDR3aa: CASSPYAPGGDEKLFF; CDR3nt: TGTGCCAGCAGCCCATATGCCCCAGGGGGGGATGAAAAACTGTTTTTT
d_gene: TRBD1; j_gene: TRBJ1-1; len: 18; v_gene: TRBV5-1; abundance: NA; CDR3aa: CASSLAYRGPLTYTEAFF; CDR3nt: TGCGCCAGCAGCTTGGCCTACAGGGGCCCACTGACTTACACTGAAGCTTTCTTT
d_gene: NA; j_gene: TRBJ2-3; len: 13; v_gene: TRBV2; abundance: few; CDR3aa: CASVYPEADTQYF; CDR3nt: TGTGCCAGTGTTTACCCCGAAGCAGATACGCAGTATTTT
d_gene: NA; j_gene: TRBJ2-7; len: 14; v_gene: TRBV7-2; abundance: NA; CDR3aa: CASSLGGMFYEQYF; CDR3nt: TGTGCCAGCAGCTTAGGCGGGATGTTCTACGAGCAGTACTTC
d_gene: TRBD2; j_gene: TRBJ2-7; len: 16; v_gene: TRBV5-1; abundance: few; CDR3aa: CASSFLVLAGGYEQYF; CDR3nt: TGCGCCAGCAGCTTCCTCGTTTTAGCGGGGGGCTACGAGCAGTACTTC
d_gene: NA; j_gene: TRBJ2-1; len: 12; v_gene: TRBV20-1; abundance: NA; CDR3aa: CSAMSQGRWQFF; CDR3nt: TGCAGTGCTATGTCACAGGGAAGGTGGCAGTTCTTC
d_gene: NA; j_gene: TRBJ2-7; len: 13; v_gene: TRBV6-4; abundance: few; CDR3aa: CASSDPEDYEQYF; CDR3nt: TGTGCCAGCAGTGACCCAGAAGACTACGAGCAGTACTTC
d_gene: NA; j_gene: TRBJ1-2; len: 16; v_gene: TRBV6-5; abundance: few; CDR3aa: CASSYSPTGANYGYTF; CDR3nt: TGTGCCAGCAGTTACTCCCCGACTGGAGCTAACTATGGCTACACCTTC
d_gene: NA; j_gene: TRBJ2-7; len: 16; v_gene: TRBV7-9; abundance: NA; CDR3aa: CASSPPRGPTSYEQYF; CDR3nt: TGTGCCAGCAGCCCACCGAGGGGACCGACTTCCTACGAGCAGTACTTC